Listed here is a single TCR beta chain. Time point described: persistent/refractory GD, antithyroid drugs over 5 years with positive TRAb. The TCR library used RNA extracted from PBMCs. Graves' disease diagnosis followed American Thyroid Association guidelines. The data were taken from a study of regulatory T cells in long-lasting Graves disease. Libraries of TCR beta came from iRepertoire HTBI primers plus Arm-PCR of CDR3 regions. Each CDR3 protein is one row after TCRdb ran MiXCR on the multiplex PCR reads. Here the sample spans some 440,000 distinct CDR3 sequences, 20% being singletons. Sequences were derived from peripheral blood mononuclear cells (PBMCs), sampled when the disease was refractory, from a patient treated with antithyroid drugs. The TCR comes from a female donor with Graves disease.

CDR3 in amino acids: CASSEGADEKLFF. For the CDR3, the DNA is TGTGCCAGCAGTGAGGGAGCAGATGAAAAACTGTTTTTT. The chain links TRBV25-1 to TRBJ1-4; D not resolved. Trimming pared 3 bases from V and 6 bases from J, leaving 8 bases between. This CDR3 has 13 residues. CDR1 and CDR2 (germline): MGHDK, SYGVNS. The full variable domain, its missing parts supplied by reference TRBV25-1 and TRBJ1-4, is EADIYQTPRYLVIGTGKKITLECSQTMGHDKMYWYQQDPGMELHLIHYSYGVNSTEKGDLSSESTVSRIRTEHFPLTLESARPSHTSQYLCASSEGADEKLFFGSGTQLSVL.